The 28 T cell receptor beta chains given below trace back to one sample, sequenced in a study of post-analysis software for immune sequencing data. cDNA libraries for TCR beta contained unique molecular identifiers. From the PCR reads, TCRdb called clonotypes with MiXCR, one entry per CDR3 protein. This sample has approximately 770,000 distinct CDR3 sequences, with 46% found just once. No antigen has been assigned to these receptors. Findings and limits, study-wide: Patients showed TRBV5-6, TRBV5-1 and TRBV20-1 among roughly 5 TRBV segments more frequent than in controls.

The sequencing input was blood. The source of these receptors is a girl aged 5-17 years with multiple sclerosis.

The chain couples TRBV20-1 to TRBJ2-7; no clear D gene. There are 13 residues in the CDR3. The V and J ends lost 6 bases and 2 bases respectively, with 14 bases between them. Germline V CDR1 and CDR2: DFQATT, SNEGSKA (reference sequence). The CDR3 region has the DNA TGCAGTGCAAAACCCCCAGGTGCCTACGAGCAGTACTTC. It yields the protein CSAKPPGAYEQYF.

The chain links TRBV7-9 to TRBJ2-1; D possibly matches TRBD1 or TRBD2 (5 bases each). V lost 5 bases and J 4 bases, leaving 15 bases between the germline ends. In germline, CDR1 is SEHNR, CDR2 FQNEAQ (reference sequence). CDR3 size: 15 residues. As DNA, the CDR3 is TGTGCCAGCAGCAGTACCGGGACGTCGTACAATGAGCAGTTCTTC. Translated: CASSSTGTSYNEQFF.

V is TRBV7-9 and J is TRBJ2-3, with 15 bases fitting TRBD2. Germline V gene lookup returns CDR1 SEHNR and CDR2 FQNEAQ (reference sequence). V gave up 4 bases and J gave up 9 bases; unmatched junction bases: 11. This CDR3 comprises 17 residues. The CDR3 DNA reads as TGTGCCAGCAGCTACCCCCCGGGACTAGCGGGAGGTGGAACGCAGTATTTT. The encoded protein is CASSYPPGLAGGGTQYF.

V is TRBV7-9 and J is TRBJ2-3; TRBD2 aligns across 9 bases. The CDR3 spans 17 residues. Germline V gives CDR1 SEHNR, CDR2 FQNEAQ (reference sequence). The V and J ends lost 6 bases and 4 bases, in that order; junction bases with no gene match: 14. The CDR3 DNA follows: TGTGCCAGCAGACCACCTTGGGCTAGCGGGACCGCAGATACGCAGTATTTT. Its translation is CASRPPWASGTADTQYF.

In nucleotides, the CDR3 is TGCAGTGCTGTTCCACAGGGGACGTATGGCTACACCTTC. This encodes CSAVPQGTYGYTF. V is TRBV20-1 and J is TRBJ1-2; 7 bases are a match to TRBD1. The CDR3 runs 13 residues. Germline V gene data show CDR1 as DFQATT and CDR2 as SNEGSKA (reference sequence). Trimming cost V 5 bases and J 5 bases; bases outside gene matches: 8.

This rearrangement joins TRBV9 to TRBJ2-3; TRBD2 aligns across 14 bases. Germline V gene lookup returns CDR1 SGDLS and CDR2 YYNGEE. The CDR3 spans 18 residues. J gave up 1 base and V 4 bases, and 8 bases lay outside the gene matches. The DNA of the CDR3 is TGTGCCAGCAGCCATATGACTAGCGGGAGGGCAGGCACAGATACGCAGTATTTT. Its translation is CASSHMTSGRAGTDTQYF.

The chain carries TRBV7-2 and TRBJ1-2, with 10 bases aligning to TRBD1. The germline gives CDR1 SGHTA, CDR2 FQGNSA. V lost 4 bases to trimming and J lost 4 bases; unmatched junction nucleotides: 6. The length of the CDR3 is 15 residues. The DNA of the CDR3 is TGTGCCAGCAGCTCCCAGACAGGGGGCAGCTATGGCTACACCTTC. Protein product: CASSSQTGGSYGYTF.

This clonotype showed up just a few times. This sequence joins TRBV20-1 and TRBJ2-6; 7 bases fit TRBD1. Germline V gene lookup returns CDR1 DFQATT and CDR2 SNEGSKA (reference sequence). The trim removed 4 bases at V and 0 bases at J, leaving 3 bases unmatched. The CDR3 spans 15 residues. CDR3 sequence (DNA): TGCAGTGCTAACGACAGGGTCTCTGGGGCCAACGTCCTGACTTTC. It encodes CSANDRVSGANVLTF.

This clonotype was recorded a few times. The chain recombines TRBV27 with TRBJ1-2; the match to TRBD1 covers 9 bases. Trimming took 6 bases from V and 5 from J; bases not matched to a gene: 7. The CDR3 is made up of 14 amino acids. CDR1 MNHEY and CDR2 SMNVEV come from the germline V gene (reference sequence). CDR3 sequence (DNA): TGTGCCAGCAGACTTACAGGGGGCGGTTATGGCTACACCTTC. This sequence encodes CASRLTGGGYGYTF.

The CDR3 DNA follows: TGCAGTGCTAGATTGGTAGCGGGAGTCCGTGAGCAGTTCTTC. It yields the protein CSARLVAGVREQFF. This chain links TRBV20-1 with TRBJ2-1; 9 positions match TRBD2. J was trimmed by 9 bases and V by 2 bases; bases with no gene match: 8. Looked up from germline, CDR1 is DFQATT and CDR2 is SNEGSKA (reference sequence). The CDR3 has 14 amino acids.

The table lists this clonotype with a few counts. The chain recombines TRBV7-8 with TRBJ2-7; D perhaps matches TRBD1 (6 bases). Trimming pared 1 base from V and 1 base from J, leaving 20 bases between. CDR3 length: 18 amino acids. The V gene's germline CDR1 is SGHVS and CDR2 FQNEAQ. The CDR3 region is CASSLVVRGILGSYEQYF. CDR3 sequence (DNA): TGTGCCAGCAGCTTAGTGGTCAGGGGTATTTTAGGGTCCTACGAGCAGTACTTC. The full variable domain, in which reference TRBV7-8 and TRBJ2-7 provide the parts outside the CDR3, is GAGVSQSPRYKVAKRGQDVALRCDPISGHVSLFWYQQALGQGPEFLTYFQNEAQLDKSGLPSDRFFAERPEGSVSTLKIQRTQQEDSAVYLCASSLVVRGILGSYEQYFGPGTRLTVT.

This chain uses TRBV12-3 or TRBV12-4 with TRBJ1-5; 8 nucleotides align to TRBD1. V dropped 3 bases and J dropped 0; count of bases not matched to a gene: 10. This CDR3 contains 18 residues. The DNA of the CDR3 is TGTGCCAGCAGTTTGATACAGGGGGGGACTCATAGCAATCAGCCCCAGCATTTT. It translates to CASSLIQGGTHSNQPQHF.

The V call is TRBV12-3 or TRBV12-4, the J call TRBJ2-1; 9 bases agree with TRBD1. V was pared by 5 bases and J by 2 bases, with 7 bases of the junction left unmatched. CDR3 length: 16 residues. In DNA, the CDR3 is TGTGCCAGCAGTCCAAGACAGGGGGGGGCCTACAATGAGCAGTTCTTC. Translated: CASSPRQGGAYNEQFF.

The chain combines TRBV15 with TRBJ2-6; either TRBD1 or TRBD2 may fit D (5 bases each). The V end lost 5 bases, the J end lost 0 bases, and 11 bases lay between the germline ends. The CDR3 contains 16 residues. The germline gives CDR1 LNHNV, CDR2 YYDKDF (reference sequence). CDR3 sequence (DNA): TGTGCCACCAGCCGGGACCCTCTCTCTGGGGCCAACGTCCTGACTTTC. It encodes CATSRDPLSGANVLTF.

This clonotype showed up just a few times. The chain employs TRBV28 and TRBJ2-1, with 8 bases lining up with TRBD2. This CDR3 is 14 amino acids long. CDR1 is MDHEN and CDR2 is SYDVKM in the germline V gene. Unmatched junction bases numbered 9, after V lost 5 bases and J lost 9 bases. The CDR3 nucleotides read TGTGCCAGCAGTGGAGCGGGAGCGGGGCCTGAGCAGTTCTTC. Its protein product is CASSGAGAGPEQFF.

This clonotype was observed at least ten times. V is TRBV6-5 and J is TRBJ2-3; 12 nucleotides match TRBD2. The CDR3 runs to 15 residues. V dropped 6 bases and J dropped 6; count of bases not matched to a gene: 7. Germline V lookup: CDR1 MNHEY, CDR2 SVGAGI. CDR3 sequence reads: CASRTGLAGTDTQYF. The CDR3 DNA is TGTGCCAGCAGAACCGGACTAGCGGGAACTGATACGCAGTATTTT.

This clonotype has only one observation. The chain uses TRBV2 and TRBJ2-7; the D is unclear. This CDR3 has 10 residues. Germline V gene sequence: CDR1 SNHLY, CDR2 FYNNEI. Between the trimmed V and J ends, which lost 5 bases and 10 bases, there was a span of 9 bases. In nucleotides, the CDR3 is TGTGCCAGCAGTCGACGACCCCAGTACTTC. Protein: CASSRRPQYF.

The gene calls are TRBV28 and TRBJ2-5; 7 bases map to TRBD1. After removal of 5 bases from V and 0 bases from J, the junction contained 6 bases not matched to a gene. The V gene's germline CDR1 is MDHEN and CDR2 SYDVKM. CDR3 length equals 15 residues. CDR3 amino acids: CASSKTGSYQETQYF. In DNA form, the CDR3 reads TGTGCCAGCAGTAAGACAGGGTCATACCAAGAGACCCAGTACTTC.

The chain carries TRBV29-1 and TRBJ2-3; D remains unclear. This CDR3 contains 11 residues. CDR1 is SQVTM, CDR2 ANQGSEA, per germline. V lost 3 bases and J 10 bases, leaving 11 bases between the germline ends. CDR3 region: CSVDVFPAQYF. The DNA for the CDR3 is TGCAGCGTTGATGTATTCCCGGCGCAGTATTTT.

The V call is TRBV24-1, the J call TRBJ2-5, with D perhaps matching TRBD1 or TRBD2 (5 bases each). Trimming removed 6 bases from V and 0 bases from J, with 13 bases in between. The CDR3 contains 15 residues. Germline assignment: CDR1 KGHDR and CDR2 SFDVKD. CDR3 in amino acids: CATSQTRGDQETQYF. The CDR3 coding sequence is TGTGCCACCAGTCAGACACGAGGGGACCAAGAGACCCAGTACTTC.

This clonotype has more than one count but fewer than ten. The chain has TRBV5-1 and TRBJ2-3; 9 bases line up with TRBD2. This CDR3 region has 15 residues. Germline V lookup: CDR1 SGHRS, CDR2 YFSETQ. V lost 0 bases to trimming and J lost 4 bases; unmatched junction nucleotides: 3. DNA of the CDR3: TGCGCCAGCAGCTTGGAGGCTAGCGGGGCAGATACGCAGTATTTT. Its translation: CASSLEASGADTQYF.

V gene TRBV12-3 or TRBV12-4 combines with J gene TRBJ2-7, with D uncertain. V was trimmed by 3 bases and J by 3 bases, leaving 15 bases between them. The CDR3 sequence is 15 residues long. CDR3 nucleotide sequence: TGTGCCAGCAGTTTGTCAGGAACTCCACTCTACGAGCAGTACTTC. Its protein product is CASSLSGTPLYEQYF.

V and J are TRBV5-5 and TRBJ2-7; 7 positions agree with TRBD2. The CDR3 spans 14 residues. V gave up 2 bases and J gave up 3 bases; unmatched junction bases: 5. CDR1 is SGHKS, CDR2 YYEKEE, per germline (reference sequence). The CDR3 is CASSFGREDYEQYF. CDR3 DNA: TGTGCCAGCAGCTTTGGCCGGGAGGACTACGAGCAGTACTTC.

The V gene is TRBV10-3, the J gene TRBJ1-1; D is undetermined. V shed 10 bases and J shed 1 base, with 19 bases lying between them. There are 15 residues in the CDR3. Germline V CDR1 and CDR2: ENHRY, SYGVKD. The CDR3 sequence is CATAPLPDGNTEAFF. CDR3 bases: TGTGCCACCGCACCTCTCCCGGATGGGAACACTGAAGCTTTCTTT.

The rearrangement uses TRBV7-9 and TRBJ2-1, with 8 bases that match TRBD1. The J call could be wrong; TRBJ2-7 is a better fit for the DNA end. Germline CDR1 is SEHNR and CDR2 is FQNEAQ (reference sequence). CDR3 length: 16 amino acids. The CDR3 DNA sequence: TGTGCCAGCAGCTTCACTATGGACAGGGTCCCTTACGAGCAGTACTTC. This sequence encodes CASSFTMDRVPYEQYF.

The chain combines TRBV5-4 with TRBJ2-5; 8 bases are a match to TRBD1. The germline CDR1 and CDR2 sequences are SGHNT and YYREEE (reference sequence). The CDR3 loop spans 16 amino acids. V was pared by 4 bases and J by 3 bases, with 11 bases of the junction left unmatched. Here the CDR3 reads CASSLYQGASKETQYF. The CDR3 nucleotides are TGTGCCAGCAGCCTATACCAGGGGGCGTCGAAAGAGACCCAGTACTTC.

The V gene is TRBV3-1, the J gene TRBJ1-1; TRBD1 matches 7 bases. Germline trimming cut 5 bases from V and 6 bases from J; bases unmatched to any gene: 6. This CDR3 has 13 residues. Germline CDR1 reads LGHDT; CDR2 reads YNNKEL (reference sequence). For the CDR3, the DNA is TGTGCCAGCAGCTCGACAGGGACCGCTGAAGCTTTCTTT. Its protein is CASSSTGTAEAFF. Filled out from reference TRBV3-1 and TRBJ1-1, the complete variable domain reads DTAVSQTPKYLVTQMGNDKSIKCEQNLGHDTMYWYKQDSKKFLKIMFSYNNKELIINETVPNRFSPKSPDKAHLNLHINSLELGDSAVYFCASSSTGTAEAFFGQGTRLTVV.

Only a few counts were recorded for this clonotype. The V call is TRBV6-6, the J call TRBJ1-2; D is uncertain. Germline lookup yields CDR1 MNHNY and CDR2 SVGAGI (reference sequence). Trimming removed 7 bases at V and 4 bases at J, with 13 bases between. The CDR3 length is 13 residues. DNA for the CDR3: TGTGCCAGCATGGAGCAGGCAGGCTATGGCTACACCTTC. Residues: CASMEQAGYGYTF.